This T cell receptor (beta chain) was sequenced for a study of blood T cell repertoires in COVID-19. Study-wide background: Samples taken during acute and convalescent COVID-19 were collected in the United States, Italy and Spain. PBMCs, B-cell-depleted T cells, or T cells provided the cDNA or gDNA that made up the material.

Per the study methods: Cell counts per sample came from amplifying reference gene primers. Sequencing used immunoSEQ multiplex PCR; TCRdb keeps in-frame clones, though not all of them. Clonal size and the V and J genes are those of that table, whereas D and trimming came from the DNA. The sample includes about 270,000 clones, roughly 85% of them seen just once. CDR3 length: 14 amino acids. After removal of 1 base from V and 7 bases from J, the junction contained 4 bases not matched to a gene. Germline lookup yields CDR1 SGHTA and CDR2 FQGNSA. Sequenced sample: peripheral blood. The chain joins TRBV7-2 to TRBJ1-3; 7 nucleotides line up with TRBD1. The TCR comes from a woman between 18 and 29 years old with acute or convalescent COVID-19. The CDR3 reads CASSLGIGGNTIYF. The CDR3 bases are TGTGCCAGCAGCTTAGGTATAGGGGGCAACACCATATATTTT.